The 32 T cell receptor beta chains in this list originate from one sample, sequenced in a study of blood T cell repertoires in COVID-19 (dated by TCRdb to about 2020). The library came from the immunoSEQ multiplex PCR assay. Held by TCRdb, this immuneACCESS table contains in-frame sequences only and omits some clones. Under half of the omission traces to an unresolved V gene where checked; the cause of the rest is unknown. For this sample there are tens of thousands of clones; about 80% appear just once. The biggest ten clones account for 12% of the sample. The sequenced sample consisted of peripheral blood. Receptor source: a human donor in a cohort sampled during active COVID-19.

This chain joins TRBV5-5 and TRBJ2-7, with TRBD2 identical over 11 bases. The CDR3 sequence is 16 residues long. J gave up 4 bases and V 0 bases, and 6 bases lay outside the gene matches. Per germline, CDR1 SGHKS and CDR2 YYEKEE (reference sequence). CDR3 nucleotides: TGTGCCAGCAGCTTGGGGCTAGCGGGAGGTATATACGAGCAGTACTTC. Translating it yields CASSLGLAGGIYEQYF.

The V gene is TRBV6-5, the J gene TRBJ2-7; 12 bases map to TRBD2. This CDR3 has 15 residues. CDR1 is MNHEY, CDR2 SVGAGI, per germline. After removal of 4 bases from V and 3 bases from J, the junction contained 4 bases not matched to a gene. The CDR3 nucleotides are TGTGCCAGCAGTTCACCGGGACTAGCGGGCTACGAGCAGTACTTC. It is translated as CASSSPGLAGYEQYF.

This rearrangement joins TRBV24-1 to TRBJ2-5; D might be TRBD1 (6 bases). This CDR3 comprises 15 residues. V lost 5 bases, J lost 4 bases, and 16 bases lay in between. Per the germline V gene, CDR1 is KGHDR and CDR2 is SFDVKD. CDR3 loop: CATSARGMGPETQYF. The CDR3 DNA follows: TGTGCCACCAGTGCCAGGGGAATGGGGCCAGAGACCCAGTACTTC.

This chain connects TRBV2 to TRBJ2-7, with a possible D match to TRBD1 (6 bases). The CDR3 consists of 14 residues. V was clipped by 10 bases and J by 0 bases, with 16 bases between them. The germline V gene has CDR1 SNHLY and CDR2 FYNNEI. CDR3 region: CATQPRTASYEQYF. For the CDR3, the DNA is TGTGCCACCCAACCGAGGACAGCCTCCTACGAGCAGTACTTC.

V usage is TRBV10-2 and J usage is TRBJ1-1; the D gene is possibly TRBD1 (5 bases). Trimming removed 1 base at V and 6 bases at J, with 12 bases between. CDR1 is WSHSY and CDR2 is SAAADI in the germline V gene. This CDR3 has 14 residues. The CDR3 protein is CASSELGGGAEAFF. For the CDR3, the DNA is TGCGCCAGCAGTGAGTTGGGGGGGGGAGCTGAAGCTTTCTTT.

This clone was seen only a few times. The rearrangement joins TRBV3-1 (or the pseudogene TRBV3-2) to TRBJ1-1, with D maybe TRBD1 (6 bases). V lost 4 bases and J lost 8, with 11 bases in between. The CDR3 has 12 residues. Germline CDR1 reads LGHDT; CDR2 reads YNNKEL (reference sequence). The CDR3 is CASSRGQSEAFF. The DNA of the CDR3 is TGTGCCAGCAGCCGAGGACAGTCCGAAGCTTTCTTT.

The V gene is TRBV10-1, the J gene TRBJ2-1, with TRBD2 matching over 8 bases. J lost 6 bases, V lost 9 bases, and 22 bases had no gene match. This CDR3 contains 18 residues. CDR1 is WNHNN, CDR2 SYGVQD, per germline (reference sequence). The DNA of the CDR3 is TGCGCCAGAATCTCTCCGGGGGGGCTTCGGCATAGCACCAATGAGCAGTTCTTC. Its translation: CARISPGGLRHSTNEQFF.

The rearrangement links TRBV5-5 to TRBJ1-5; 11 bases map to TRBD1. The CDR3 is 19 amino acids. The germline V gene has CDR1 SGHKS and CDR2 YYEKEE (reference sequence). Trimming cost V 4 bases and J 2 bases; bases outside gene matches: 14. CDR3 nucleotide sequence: TGTGCCAGCAGCAAAACTGGGGGACAGGGGGATTACGGCAATCAGCCCCAGCATTTT. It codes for CASSKTGGQGDYGNQPQHF.

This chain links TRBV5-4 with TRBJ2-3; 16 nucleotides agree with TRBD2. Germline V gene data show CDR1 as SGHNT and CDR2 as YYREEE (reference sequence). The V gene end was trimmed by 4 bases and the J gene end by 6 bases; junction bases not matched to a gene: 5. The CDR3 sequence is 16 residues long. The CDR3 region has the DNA TGTGCCAGCAGCGGGGGACTAGCGGGAGGGGAGGATACGCAGTATTTT. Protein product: CASSGGLAGGEDTQYF.

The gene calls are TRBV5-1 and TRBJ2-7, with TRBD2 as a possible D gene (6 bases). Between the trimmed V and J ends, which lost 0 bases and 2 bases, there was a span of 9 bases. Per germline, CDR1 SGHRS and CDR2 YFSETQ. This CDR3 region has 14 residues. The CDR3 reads CASSLGAGTYEQYF. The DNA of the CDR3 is TGCGCCAGCAGCTTGGGGGCGGGAACCTACGAGCAGTACTTC.

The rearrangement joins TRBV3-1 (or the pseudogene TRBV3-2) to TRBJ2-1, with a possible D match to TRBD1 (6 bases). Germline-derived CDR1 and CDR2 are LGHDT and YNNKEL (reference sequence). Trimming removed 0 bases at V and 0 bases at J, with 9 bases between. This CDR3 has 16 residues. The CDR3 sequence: CASSQDRGYSYNEQFF. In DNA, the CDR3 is TGTGCCAGCAGCCAAGACAGGGGCTACTCCTACAATGAGCAGTTCTTC.

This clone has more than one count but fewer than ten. CDR3 amino acids: CASSLQSWGDGYTF. The CDR3 bases are TGCGCCAGCAGCTTGCAGAGTTGGGGAGATGGCTACACCTTC. The chain has TRBV5-1 and TRBJ1-2; D is unclear. Germline V CDR1 and CDR2: SGHRS, YFSETQ. Trimming took off 1 base at V and 6 bases at J, with 13 bases between the two ends. This CDR3 has 14 residues.

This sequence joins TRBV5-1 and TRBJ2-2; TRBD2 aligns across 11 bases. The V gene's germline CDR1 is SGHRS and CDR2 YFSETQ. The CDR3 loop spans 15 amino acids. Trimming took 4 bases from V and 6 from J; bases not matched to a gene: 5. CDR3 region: CASSLSGGAPGELFF. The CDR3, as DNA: TGCGCCAGCAGCCTTAGCGGGGGGGCCCCCGGGGAGCTGTTTTTT. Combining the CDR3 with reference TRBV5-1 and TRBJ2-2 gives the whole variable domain KAGVTQTPRYLIKTRGQQVTLSCSPISGHRSVSWYQQTPGQGLQFLFEYFSETQRNKGNFPGRFSGRQFSNSRSEMNVSTLELGDSALYLCASSLSGGAPGELFFGEGSRLTVL.

The chain's CDR3 is CASSPYEGSNTEAFF. The CDR3, as DNA: TGCGCCAGCAGCCCCTACGAGGGTAGCAACACTGAAGCTTTCTTT. V gene TRBV5-1 combines with J gene TRBJ1-1; no firm D call. The germline CDR1 and CDR2 sequences are SGHRS and YFSETQ. CDR3 length equals 15 residues. Trimming pared 4 bases from V and 2 bases from J, leaving 15 bases between.

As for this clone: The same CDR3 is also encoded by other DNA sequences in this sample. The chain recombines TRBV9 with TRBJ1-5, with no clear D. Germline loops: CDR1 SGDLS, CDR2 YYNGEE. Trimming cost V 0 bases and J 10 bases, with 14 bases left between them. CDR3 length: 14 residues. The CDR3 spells CASSVGGSGQPQHF. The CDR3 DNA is TGTGCCAGCAGCGTAGGAGGTTCGGGTCAACCCCAGCATTTT. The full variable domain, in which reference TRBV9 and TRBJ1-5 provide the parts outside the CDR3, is DSGVTQTPKHLITATGQRVTLRCSPRSGDLSVYWYQQSLDQGLQFLIQYYNGEERAKGNILERFSAQQFPDLHSELNLSSLELGDSALYFCASSVGGSGQPQHFGDGTRLSIL.

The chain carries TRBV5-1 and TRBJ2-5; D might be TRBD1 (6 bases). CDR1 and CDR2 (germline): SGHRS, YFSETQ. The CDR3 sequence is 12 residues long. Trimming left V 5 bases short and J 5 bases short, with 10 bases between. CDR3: CASRQGEETQYF. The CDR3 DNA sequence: TGCGCCAGCAGACAGGGAGAGGAGACCCAGTACTTC.

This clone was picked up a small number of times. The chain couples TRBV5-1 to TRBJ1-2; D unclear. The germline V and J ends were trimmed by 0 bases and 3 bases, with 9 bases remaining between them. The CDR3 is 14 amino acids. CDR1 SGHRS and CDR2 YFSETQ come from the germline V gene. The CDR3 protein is CASSLAVPDYGYTF. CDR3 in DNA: TGCGCCAGCAGCTTGGCCGTTCCGGACTATGGCTACACCTTC.

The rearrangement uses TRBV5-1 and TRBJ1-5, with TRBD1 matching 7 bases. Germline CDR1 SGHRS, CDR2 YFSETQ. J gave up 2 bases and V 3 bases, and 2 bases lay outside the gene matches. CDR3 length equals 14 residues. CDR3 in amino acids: CASSSGQGNQPQHF. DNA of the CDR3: TGCGCCAGCAGCTCTGGACAGGGCAATCAGCCCCAGCATTTT.

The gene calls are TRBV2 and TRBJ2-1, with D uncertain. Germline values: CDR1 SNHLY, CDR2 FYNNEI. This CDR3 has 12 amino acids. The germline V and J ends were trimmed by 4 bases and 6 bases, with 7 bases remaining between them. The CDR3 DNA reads TGTGCCAGCAGTGGGGCACCCAATGAGCAGTTCTTC. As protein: CASSGAPNEQFF.

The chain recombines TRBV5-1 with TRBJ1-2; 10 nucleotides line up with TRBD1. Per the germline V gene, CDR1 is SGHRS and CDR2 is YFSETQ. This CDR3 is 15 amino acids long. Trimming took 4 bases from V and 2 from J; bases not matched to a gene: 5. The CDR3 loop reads CASSQGTGANYGYTF. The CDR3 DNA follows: TGCGCCAGCAGCCAAGGGACAGGGGCGAACTATGGCTACACCTTC. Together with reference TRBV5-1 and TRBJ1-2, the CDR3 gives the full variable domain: KAGVTQTPRYLIKTRGQQVTLSCSPISGHRSVSWYQQTPGQGLQFLFEYFSETQRNKGNFPGRFSGRQFSNSRSEMNVSTLELGDSALYLCASSQGTGANYGYTFGSGTRLTVV.

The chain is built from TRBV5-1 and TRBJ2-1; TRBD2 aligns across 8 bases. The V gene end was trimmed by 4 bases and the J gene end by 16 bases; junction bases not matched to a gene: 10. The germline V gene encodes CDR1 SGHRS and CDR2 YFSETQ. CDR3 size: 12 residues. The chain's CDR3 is CASSISGKDHFF. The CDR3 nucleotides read TGCGCCAGCAGCATTAGCGGGAAGGATCACTTCTTC.

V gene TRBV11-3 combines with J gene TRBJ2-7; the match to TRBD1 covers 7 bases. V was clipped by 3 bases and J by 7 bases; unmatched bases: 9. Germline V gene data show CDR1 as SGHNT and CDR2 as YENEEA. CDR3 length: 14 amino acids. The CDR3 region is CASSFTGDVGEQYF. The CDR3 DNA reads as TGTGCCAGCAGCTTCACAGGGGATGTGGGGGAGCAGTACTTC.

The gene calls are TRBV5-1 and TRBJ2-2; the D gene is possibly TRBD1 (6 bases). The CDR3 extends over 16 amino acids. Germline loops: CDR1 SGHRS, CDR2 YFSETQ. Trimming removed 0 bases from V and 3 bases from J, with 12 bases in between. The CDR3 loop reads CASSLEGTRYTGELFF. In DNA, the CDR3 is TGCGCCAGCAGCTTGGAGGGGACAAGATACACCGGGGAGCTGTTTTTT.

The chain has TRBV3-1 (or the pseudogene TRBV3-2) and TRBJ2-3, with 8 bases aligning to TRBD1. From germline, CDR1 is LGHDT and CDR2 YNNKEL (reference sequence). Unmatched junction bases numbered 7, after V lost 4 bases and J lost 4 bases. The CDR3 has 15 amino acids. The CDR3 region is CASSLTGEVADTQYF. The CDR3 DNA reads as TGTGCCAGCAGCCTGACAGGGGAGGTAGCAGATACGCAGTATTTT.

The CDR3 loop is CASRGRAHYEQYF. In DNA form, the CDR3 reads TGTGCCAGTAGGGGGCGGGCTCACTACGAGCAGTACTTC. The rearrangement joins TRBV2 to TRBJ2-7; 7 bases line up with TRBD1. The junction had 8 bases not matched to a gene; V was cut back by 9 bases and J by 3 bases. Germline assignment: CDR1 SNHLY and CDR2 FYNNEI. This CDR3 region has 13 residues.

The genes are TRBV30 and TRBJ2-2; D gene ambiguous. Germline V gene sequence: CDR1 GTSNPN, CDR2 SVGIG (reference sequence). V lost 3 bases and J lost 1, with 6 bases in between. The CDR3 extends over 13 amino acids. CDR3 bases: TGTGCCTGGAGCCCGGTGAACACCGGGGAGCTGTTTTTT. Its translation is CAWSPVNTGELFF.

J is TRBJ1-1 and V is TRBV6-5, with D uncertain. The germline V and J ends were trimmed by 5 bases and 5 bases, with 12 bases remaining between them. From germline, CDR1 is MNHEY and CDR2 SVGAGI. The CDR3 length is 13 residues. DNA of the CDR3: TGTGCCAGCAGTCTAGGCCCAGTTACTGAAGCTTTCTTT. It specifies CASSLGPVTEAFF.

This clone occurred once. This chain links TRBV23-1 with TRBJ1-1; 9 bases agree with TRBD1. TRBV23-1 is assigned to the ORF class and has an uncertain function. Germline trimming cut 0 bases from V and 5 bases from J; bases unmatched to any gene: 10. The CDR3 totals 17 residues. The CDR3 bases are TGCGCCAGCAGTCAATCTGGGGACAGGGAATCTGGGACTGAAGCTTTCTTT. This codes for CASSQSGDRESGTEAFF.

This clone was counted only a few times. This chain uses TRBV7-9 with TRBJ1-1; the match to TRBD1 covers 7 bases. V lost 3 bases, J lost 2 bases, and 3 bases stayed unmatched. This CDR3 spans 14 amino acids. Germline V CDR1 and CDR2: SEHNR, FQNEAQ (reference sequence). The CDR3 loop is CASSLGQINTEAFF. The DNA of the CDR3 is TGTGCCAGCAGCTTGGGACAGATAAACACTGAAGCTTTCTTT.

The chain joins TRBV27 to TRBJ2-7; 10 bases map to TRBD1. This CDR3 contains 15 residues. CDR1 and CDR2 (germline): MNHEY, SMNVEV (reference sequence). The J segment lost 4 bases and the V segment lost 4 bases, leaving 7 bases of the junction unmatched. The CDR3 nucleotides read TGTGCCAGCAGTTCACCGGGACAGGGGCATTACGAGCAGTACTTC. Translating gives CASSSPGQGHYEQYF.

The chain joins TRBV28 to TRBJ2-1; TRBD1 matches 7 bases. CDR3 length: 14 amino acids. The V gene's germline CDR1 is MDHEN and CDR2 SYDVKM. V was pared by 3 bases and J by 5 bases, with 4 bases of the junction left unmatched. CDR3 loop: CASSLAGGDNEQFF. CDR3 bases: TGTGCCAGCAGTTTGGCAGGGGGAGACAATGAGCAGTTCTTC.

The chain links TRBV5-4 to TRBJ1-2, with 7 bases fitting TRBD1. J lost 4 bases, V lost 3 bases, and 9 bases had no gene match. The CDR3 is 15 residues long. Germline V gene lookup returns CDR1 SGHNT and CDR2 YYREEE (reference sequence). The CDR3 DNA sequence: TGTGCCAGCAGCTCACCGACAGGGTCCGTCTATGGCTACACCTTC. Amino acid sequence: CASSSPTGSVYGYTF.